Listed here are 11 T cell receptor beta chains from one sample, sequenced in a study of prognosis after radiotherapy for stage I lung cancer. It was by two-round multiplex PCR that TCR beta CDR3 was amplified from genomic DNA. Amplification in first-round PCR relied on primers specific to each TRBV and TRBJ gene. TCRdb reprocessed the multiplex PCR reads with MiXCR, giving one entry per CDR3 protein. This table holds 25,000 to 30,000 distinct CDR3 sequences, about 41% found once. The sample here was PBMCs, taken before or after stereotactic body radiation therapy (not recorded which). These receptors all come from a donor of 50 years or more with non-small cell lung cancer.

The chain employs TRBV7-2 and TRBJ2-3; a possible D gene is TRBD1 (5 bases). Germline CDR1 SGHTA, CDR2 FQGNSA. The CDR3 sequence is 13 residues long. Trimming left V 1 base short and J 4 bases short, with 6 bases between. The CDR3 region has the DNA TGTGCCAGCAGCTTAGGGGGCTCAGATACGCAGTATTTT. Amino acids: CASSLGGSDTQYF.

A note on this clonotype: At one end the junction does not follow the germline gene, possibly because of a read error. Written as DNA, the CDR3 is TGCGCCAGCAGTTACCTGGAGAACACTGAAGCTTTCTTT. Residues: CASSYLENTEAFF. The genes are TRBV6-2 or TRBV6-3 and TRBJ1-1; D call uncertain. This CDR3 spans 13 amino acids. Germline V CDR1 and CDR2: MNHEY, SVGEGT.

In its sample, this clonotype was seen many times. The CDR3 region is CASSIQVNNEQFF. In DNA form, the CDR3 reads TGCGCCAGCAGTATACAGGTAAACAATGAGCAGTTCTTC. The chain employs TRBV5-1 and TRBJ2-1; possibly TRBD1 for D (5 bases). The CDR3 runs to 13 residues. Germline loops: CDR1 SGHRS, CDR2 YFSETQ. V was clipped by 5 bases and J by 5 bases, with 11 bases between them.

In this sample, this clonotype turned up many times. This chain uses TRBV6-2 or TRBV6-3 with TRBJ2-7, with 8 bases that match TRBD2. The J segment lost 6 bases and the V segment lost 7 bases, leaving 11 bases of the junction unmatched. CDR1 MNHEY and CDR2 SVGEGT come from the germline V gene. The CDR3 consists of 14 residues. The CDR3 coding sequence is TGTGCCAGCACTCCGGGACTAGGTCTCCTCGAGCAGTACTTC. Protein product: CASTPGLGLLEQYF.

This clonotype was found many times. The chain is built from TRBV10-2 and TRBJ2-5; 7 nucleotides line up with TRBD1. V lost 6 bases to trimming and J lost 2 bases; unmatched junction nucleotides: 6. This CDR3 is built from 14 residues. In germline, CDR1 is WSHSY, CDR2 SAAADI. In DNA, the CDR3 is TGCGCCAGCAGACGGGGACAGTTGCAAGAGACCCAGTACTTC. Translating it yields CASRRGQLQETQYF.

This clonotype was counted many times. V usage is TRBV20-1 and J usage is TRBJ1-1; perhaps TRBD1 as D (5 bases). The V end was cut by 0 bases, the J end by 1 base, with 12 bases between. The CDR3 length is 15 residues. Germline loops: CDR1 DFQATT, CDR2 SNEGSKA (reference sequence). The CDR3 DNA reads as TGCAGTGCTAGAGATCGTGGGGGAGGGAACACTGAAGCTTTCTTT. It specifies CSARDRGGGNTEAFF.

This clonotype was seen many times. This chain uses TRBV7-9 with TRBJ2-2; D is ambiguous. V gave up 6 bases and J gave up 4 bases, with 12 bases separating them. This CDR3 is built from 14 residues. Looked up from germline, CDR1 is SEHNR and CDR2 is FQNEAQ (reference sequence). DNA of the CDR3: TGTGCCAGCAGACCCGGACCCTCCACCGGGGAGCTGTTTTTT. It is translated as CASRPGPSTGELFF.

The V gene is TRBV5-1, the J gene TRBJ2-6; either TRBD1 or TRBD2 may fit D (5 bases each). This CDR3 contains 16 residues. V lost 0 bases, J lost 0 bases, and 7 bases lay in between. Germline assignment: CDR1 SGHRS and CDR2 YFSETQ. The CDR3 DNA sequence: TGCGCCAGCAGCTTGGGGGGGAACTCTGGGGCCAACGTCCTGACTTTC. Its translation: CASSLGGNSGANVLTF.

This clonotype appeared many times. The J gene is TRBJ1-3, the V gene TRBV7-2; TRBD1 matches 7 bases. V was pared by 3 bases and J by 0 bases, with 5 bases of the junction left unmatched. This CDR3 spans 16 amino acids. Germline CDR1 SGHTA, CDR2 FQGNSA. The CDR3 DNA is TGTGCCAGCAGCTTGGATGCAGGGGGCTCTGGAAACACCATATATTTT. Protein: CASSLDAGGSGNTIYF.

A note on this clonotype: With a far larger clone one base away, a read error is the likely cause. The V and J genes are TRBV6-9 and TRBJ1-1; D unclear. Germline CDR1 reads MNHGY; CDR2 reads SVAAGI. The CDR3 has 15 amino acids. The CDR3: CAISYSRRGGTEAFF. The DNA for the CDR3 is TGTGCCATCAGTTACTCTCGGAGAGGAGGGACTGAAGCTTTCTTT.

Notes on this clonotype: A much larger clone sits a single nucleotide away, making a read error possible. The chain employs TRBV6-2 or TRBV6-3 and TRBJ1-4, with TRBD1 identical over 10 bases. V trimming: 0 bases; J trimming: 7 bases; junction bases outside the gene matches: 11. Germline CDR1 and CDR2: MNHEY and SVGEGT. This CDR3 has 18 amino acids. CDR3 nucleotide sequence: TGTGCCAGCAGTTACTCAGGACAGGGGGACGAACGGAGTGAAAAACTGTTTTTT. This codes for CASSYSGQGDERSEKLFF.